Detailed here is one T cell receptor (beta chain). What it recognizes is unknown. TCRdb keeps only in-frame clones here, not all; method: immunoSEQ multiplex PCR. This repertoire shows fewer than 110,000 clones, 70% to 90% found once; its top ten account for around 4.5%. This entry is derived from a study of T cell responses to AZD1222 COVID-19 vaccine. CDR1 is LGHNT, CDR2 FRNRAP, per germline. J was trimmed by 5 bases and V by 4 bases; bases with no gene match: 9. The CDR3 has 16 amino acids. Regarding the study as a whole: The donors showed a predominance of white British ancestry and of females, with possible underestimation of clonal diversity. Among vaccine-associated CD4 TCRs, coverage spanned spike, with dominance at 160-218 and 743-854.

The chain combines TRBV12-5 with TRBJ1-4, with TRBD1 identical over 8 bases. Sample: peripheral blood, taken 28 days after the second AZD1222 dose. This clonotype was sampled from an adult who received the AZD1222 COVID-19 vaccine. The DNA of the CDR3 is TGTGCTAGTGGTTCAGGGTGGACAGGGCGAAATGAAAAACTGTTTTTT. The encoded protein is CASGSGWTGRNEKLFF. The variable domain in full, with the rest retrieved from reference TRBV12-5 and TRBJ1-4, is DARVTQTPRHKVTEMGQEVTMRCQPILGHNTVFWYRQTMMQGLELLAYFRNRAPLDDSGMPKDRFSAEMPDATLATLKIQPSEPRDSAVYFCASGSGWTGRNEKLFFGSGTQLSVL.